This is a list of T cell receptor beta chains from one sample in a study of T-cell memory formation after mild COVID-19. MiXCR, applied by TCRdb to the 5' RACE reads, yields one record per CDR3 protein. The sample lists under 200,000 distinct CDR3 sequences; 30% to 35% were seen once. Material: PBMCs or a T cell subset sorted from them (not recorded which). These receptors originate from an adult woman who had mild COVID-19 (a few samples of this study predate the infection). Cell type and time point are not known. CDR3s include the opening cysteine and the closing phenylalanine or tryptophan. Fields, in order: CDR3 DNA, CDR3 protein, D gene, clone size, V gene, J gene. A D gene is named only where the DNA matches it firmly. Clone size appears in some rows only: once, few, many, or a class for an expanded clone.

DNA: TGTGCCAGCAGCAAAGTGGTGGAGGGTCGGGACAATGAGCAGTTCTTC; CDR3: CASSKVVEGRDNEQFF; D: -; size: few; V: TRBV21-1; J: TRBJ2-1
DNA: TGTGCCAGCAGCGTAGCGGGATACGGGGAGCTGTTTTTT; CDR3: CASSVAGYGELFF; D: -; size: -; V: TRBV9; J: TRBJ2-2
DNA: TGCAGTGCTAGAGATCACACAGATACGCAGTATTTT; CDR3: CSARDHTDTQYF; D: -; size: -; V: TRBV20-1; J: TRBJ2-3
DNA: TGCAGTGCGAGGGGACAGGGCCACACAGATACGCAGTATTTT; CDR3: CSARGQGHTDTQYF; D: TRBD1; size: -; V: TRBV20-1; J: TRBJ2-3
DNA: TGTGCCAGCAGTTCCGGGACAGGGGGTATAGATACGCAGTATTTT; CDR3: CASSSGTGGIDTQYF; D: TRBD1; size: -; V: TRBV12-3/TRBV12-4; J: TRBJ2-3
DNA: TGTGCCACCAGTACCGGGGAAGTAGAAACCGGGGAGCTGTTTTTT; CDR3: CATSTGEVETGELFF; D: -; size: few; V: TRBV24-1; J: TRBJ2-2
DNA: TGTGCCAGCAGTTTAGCGCGGGGGGATAGCCAAGAGACCCAGTACTTC; CDR3: CASSLARGDSQETQYF; D: TRBD2; size: -; V: TRBV12-3/TRBV12-4; J: TRBJ2-5
DNA: TGTGCCAGTAATTACTCTGAAAAACTGTTTTTT; CDR3: CASNYSEKLFF; D: -; size: few; V: TRBV19; J: TRBJ1-4
DNA: TGTGCCATCGGCGGGAGTGTCCAAGAGACCCAGTACTTC; CDR3: CAIGGSVQETQYF; D: TRBD2; size: few; V: TRBV10-3; J: TRBJ2-5
DNA: TGCGCCAGCAGCCAACTCCACAGGGGGCGAGAGACCCAGTACTTC; CDR3: CASSQLHRGRETQYF; D: TRBD1; size: -; V: TRBV4-3; J: TRBJ2-5
DNA: TGTGCCACCAGGCCGTCTACGGGCCAAAGCACAGATACGCAGTATTTT; CDR3: CATRPSTGQSTDTQYF; D: -; size: -; V: TRBV24-1; J: TRBJ2-3
DNA: TGCGCCAGCAGCCAAGTAATCCTAGCGGGAACCGGGGAGCTGTTTTTT; CDR3: CASSQVILAGTGELFF; D: TRBD2; size: -; V: TRBV4-3; J: TRBJ2-2
DNA: TGTGCCAGCAGTTTTTGGCTAGCGGGAGGTTACTCCTACGAGCAGTACTTC; CDR3: CASSFWLAGGYSYEQYF; D: TRBD2; size: few; V: TRBV12-3/TRBV12-4; J: TRBJ2-7
DNA: TGCAGCGTCCCCAGGGTACGAGAGACCCAGTACTTC; CDR3: CSVPRVRETQYF; D: -; size: few; V: TRBV29-1; J: TRBJ2-5
DNA: TGTGCCAGCAGCTTAGTTCAGGGGGGCACTGAAGCTTTCTTT; CDR3: CASSLVQGGTEAFF; D: TRBD1; size: few; V: TRBV7-8; J: TRBJ1-1
DNA: TGCGCCAGCAGCTTGGTGGTAACGGGAGCTGGTGAGCAGTTCTTC; CDR3: CASSLVVTGAGEQFF; D: -; size: -; V: TRBV5-1; J: TRBJ2-1
DNA: TGTGCCAGCACCTTGTCCGAGGGGATCATTAGGGATACGCAGTATTTT; CDR3: CASTLSEGIIRDTQYF; D: -; size: -; V: TRBV6-6; J: TRBJ2-3
DNA: TGTGCCAGCAGCCAAAGTAGAGACAGGGGCTCTTTCTTT; CDR3: CASSQSRDRGSFF; D: TRBD1; size: -; V: TRBV3-1; J: TRBJ1-1
DNA: TGTGCCAGCAGCTTAGGCAGGTCGATGAACACTGAAGCTTTCTTT; CDR3: CASSLGRSMNTEAFF; D: -; size: -; V: TRBV7-2; J: TRBJ1-1
DNA: TGTGCCAGCAGCACCGTGGTTGGTGTCAACACCGGGGAGCTGTTTTTT; CDR3: CASSTVVGVNTGELFF; D: -; size: -; V: TRBV7-9; J: TRBJ2-2
DNA: TGTGCCAGCAGCCCTGGACAGGGGGTGCATGGCTACACCTTC; CDR3: CASSPGQGVHGYTF; D: TRBD1; size: -; V: TRBV7-9; J: TRBJ1-2
DNA: TGTGCCAGCAGCTTAGTCCCATTAGCGGGAGCAGATACGCAGTATTTT; CDR3: CASSLVPLAGADTQYF; D: TRBD2; size: -; V: TRBV7-8; J: TRBJ2-3
DNA: TGCGCCAGCAGCCCAGACAGACCGGGGGGCTATGGCTACACCTTC; CDR3: CASSPDRPGGYGYTF; D: -; size: -; V: TRBV5-1; J: TRBJ1-2
DNA: TGCGCCAGCAGCGTTTCTCCTAGCGGGAGCCAAATCGGGGAGCTGTTTTTT; CDR3: CASSVSPSGSQIGELFF; D: TRBD2; size: -; V: TRBV5-1; J: TRBJ2-2
DNA: TGTGCTAGTGCTAGACAGGGGGCCGGAGCTTTCTTT; CDR3: CASARQGAGAFF; D: TRBD1; size: -; V: TRBV12-5; J: TRBJ1-1
DNA: TGTGCCAGCAGCTCTATTCTGGAGACCCAGTACTTC; CDR3: CASSSILETQYF; D: -; size: few; V: TRBV7-9; J: TRBJ2-5
DNA: TGTGCCAGCAGTTACGTGGGGGGGAACACTGAAGCTTTCTTT; CDR3: CASSYVGGNTEAFF; D: -; size: -; V: TRBV6-2/TRBV6-3; J: TRBJ1-1
DNA: TGCAGCGTAGGGAACACTGAAGCTTTCTTT; CDR3: CSVGNTEAFF; D: -; size: few; V: TRBV29-1; J: TRBJ1-1
DNA: TGTGCCAGCAGTTCCGCCGGGACAGGGTGGAACGGCTACACCTTC; CDR3: CASSSAGTGWNGYTF; D: TRBD1; size: few; V: TRBV6-5; J: TRBJ1-2
DNA: TGTGCCAGCAGCGTACACGGGGGTTACAATGAGCAGTTCTTC; CDR3: CASSVHGGYNEQFF; D: -; size: many; V: TRBV9; J: TRBJ2-1
DNA: TGTGCCAGCAGTTTAGCTGGGGCCAACGTCCTGACTTTC; CDR3: CASSLAGANVLTF; D: -; size: -; V: TRBV12-3/TRBV12-4; J: TRBJ2-6
DNA: TGTGCCAGCAGCATAGCGGGGGGGAACATTCAGTACTTC; CDR3: CASSIAGGNIQYF; D: TRBD2; size: few; V: TRBV7-3; J: TRBJ2-4
DNA: TGCGCCAGCAGCTTTCAGGGGACTAATGAAAAACTGTTTTTT; CDR3: CASSFQGTNEKLFF; D: -; size: once; V: TRBV5-1; J: TRBJ1-4
DNA: TGTGCCAGCAGCCATGGACGAATTAGCACCTACAATGAGCAGTTCTTC; CDR3: CASSHGRISTYNEQFF; D: -; size: few; V: TRBV3-1; J: TRBJ2-1
DNA: TGCAGCCATTGGGCGGCGGGGGCCTACGAGCAGTACTTC; CDR3: CSHWAAGAYEQYF; D: TRBD2; size: few; V: TRBV29-1; J: TRBJ2-7
DNA: TGTGCCAGCAGTTTAGGACTAGCGGGGGGGTTCTTC; CDR3: CASSLGLAGGFF; D: TRBD2; size: -; V: TRBV12-3/TRBV12-4; J: TRBJ2-1
DNA: TGTGCCAGCAGTTTCGGACAGGGGAATCAGCCCCAGCATTTT; CDR3: CASSFGQGNQPQHF; D: TRBD1; size: few; V: TRBV12-3/TRBV12-4; J: TRBJ1-5
DNA: TGCAGTGCTAGAGAAGCAGGGAGATACGCGGATGGCTACACCTTC; CDR3: CSAREAGRYADGYTF; D: -; size: -; V: TRBV20-1; J: TRBJ1-2
DNA: TGCGCCAGCAGCCAAGATGCGAACACCGGGGAGCTGTTTTTT; CDR3: CASSQDANTGELFF; D: -; size: few; V: TRBV4-1; J: TRBJ2-2
DNA: TGTGCCATCAGTGAAGGCGGGCCCAAGACCCAGTACTTC; CDR3: CAISEGGPKTQYF; D: -; size: -; V: TRBV10-3; J: TRBJ2-5
DNA: TGCGCCAGCACTCATAGGGGGGGTACTGAAGCTTTCTTT; CDR3: CASTHRGGTEAFF; D: -; size: -; V: TRBV5-1; J: TRBJ1-1
DNA: TGCAGCGTTGATTTGAGACAGAGCACAGATACGCAGTATTTT; CDR3: CSVDLRQSTDTQYF; D: -; size: -; V: TRBV29-1; J: TRBJ2-3
DNA: TGTGCCAGCAGCTTAGAGACAGGGTTTGGGTATGGCTACACCTTC; CDR3: CASSLETGFGYGYTF; D: TRBD1; size: once; V: TRBV7-6; J: TRBJ1-2
DNA: TGCAGCGTTGAAGATGAAACAGACTCCTACGAGCAGTACTTC; CDR3: CSVEDETDSYEQYF; D: -; size: -; V: TRBV29-1; J: TRBJ2-7
DNA: TGCAGTGCTAGAGCGGCGGTCTTAGCGGGAGGCTCCTACGAGCAGTACTTC; CDR3: CSARAAVLAGGSYEQYF; D: TRBD2; size: -; V: TRBV20-1; J: TRBJ2-7